Below are 20 T cell receptor beta chains sequenced from a single sample in a study of CD8+CD57+ T cells in acquired aplastic anemia. Genomic DNA, the template, was used for profiling of the TCR beta VDJ and CDR3. TCRdb used MiXCR to reprocess the reads, holding one entry per CDR3 protein. The sample yields around 170,000 distinct CDR3 sequences, under 75% seen once. Sequenced input: sorted CD4+, CD8+, or CD8+CD57+ T cells (not recorded which) from PBMCs. The source of these receptors is a human donor in good health.

The J gene is TRBJ1-6, the V gene TRBV5-4; D is unclear. Germline-derived CDR1 and CDR2 are SGHNT and YYREEE (reference sequence). Trimming cost V 5 bases and J 0 bases, with 9 bases left between them. The CDR3 runs 15 residues. The CDR3 spells CASSLVDSYNSPLHF. Here the CDR3 DNA reads TGTGCCAGCAGTCTGGTTGACTCCTATAATTCACCCCTCCACTTT.

This chain connects TRBV7-9 to TRBJ2-7; TRBD2 aligns across 11 bases. The junction had 4 bases not matched to a gene; V was cut back by 5 bases and J by 1 base. The CDR3 sequence is 15 residues long. Germline V gives CDR1 SEHNR, CDR2 FQNEAQ (reference sequence). The CDR3 here is CASSHGTSGSYEQYF. DNA of the CDR3: TGTGCCAGCAGCCACGGGACTAGCGGATCCTACGAGCAGTACTTC.

This clonotype was picked up a small number of times. The gene calls are TRBV2 and TRBJ2-7; 10 bases are shared with TRBD1. J was trimmed by 3 bases and V by 11 bases; bases with no gene match: 7. Germline V gene sequence: CDR1 SNHLY, CDR2 FYNNEI. This CDR3 contains 13 residues. The DNA for the CDR3 is TGTGCCGCCAGGACAGGGGGGAACTACGAGCAGTACTTC. Residues: CAARTGGNYEQYF.

Ten or more counts support this clonotype. The chain joins TRBV4-1 to TRBJ2-2; possible D gene TRBD2, 5 bases. Trimming left V 8 bases short and J 5 bases short, with 15 bases between. The CDR3 has 14 residues. Germline lookup yields CDR1 MGHRA and CDR2 YSYEKL. DNA for the CDR3: TGCGCCAGCGCAGCGGACCGGGAAACCGGGGAGCTGTTTTTT. It codes for CASAADRETGELFF.

The V call is TRBV6-5, the J call TRBJ2-1, with 13 bases that match TRBD2. Germline V CDR1 and CDR2: MNHEY, SVGAGI. Unmatched junction bases numbered 18, after V lost 5 bases and J lost 8 bases. This CDR3 region has 19 residues. The CDR3 sequence is CASSPFRPTSGRILYEQFF. The CDR3 DNA sequence: TGTGCCAGCAGTCCCTTCCGACCGACTAGCGGGAGGATTTTGTATGAGCAGTTCTTC.

This chain uses TRBV7-2 with TRBJ2-7; D not resolved. The CDR3 is 14 amino acids. From germline, CDR1 is SGHTA and CDR2 FQGNSA. V lost 6 bases to trimming and J lost 4 bases, with 16 bases between them. CDR3 region: CASRFSPGVYEQYF. The DNA for the CDR3 is TGTGCCAGCAGATTCAGCCCAGGAGTTTACGAGCAGTACTTC.

This clonotype appeared many times. V gene TRBV7-8 combines with J gene TRBJ2-1, with a weak D call TRBD2 (5 bases). V was pared by 5 bases and J by 0 bases, with 17 bases between. Germline CDR1 reads SGHVS; CDR2 reads FQNEAQ. The CDR3 totals 17 residues. CDR3 in DNA: TGTGCCAGCAGCCAAGTTGGGAGCCATAGCTCCTACAATGAGCAGTTCTTC. Amino acids: CASSQVGSHSSYNEQFF.

The chain combines TRBV11-1 with TRBJ1-6; 7 nucleotides match TRBD1. The CDR3 totals 15 residues. Germline assignment: CDR1 SGHAT and CDR2 FQDESV (reference sequence). V was clipped by 5 bases and J by 7 bases; unmatched bases: 8. The CDR3 nucleotides are TGTGCCAGCAGCACACCGACAGGGCAGAATTCACCCCTCCACTTT. Translated: CASSTPTGQNSPLHF.

This clonotype has at least ten counts. The chain joins TRBV28 to TRBJ2-3; D is ambiguous. This CDR3 contains 12 residues. CDR1 is MDHEN and CDR2 is SYDVKM in the germline V gene. V was shortened by 10 bases and J by 0 bases, with 8 bases between the two germline ends. The CDR3 DNA reads TGTGCCACTCTGGGGAGCACAGATACGCAGTATTTT. Translating gives CATLGSTDTQYF.

Within the sample, this clonotype is medium-sized. The rearrangement joins TRBV29-1 to TRBJ2-1; 13 nucleotides agree with TRBD2. The CDR3 loop spans 14 amino acids. V shed 3 bases, J shed 10 bases, and the junction held 6 bases outside the gene matches. Germline V CDR1 and CDR2: SQVTM, ANQGSEA. CDR3 in DNA: TGCAGCGTTGATTGGAGGGGACTAGCGGGGGAGCAGTTCTTC. It translates to CSVDWRGLAGEQFF.

This clonotype has just a few counts. The gene calls are TRBV10-3 and TRBJ1-6; D perhaps matches TRBD1 (5 bases). Trimming took off 5 bases at V and 1 base at J, with 18 bases between the two ends. The CDR3 contains 18 residues. The V gene's germline CDR1 is ENHRY and CDR2 SYGVKD. The CDR3 DNA reads as TGTGCCATCAGTTCTGGGACCTCCCCGATTTCCTATAATTCACCCCTCCACTTT. Translating gives CAISSGTSPISYNSPLHF.

This clonotype showed up many times. The V gene is TRBV7-8, the J gene TRBJ2-3, with 11 bases that match TRBD2. The CDR3 is 16 amino acids. Per the germline V gene, CDR1 is SGHVS and CDR2 is FQNEAQ. Unmatched junction bases numbered 7, after V lost 4 bases and J lost 4 bases. The CDR3 nucleotides read TGTGCCAGCAGCTCGTTACTAGCGGGAGTGCCAGATACGCAGTATTTT. Encoded protein: CASSSLLAGVPDTQYF.

The CDR3 region is CASSQSSGGGIKQYF. The CDR3 DNA is TGCGCCAGCAGCCAATCTAGCGGGGGGGGGATCAAGCAGTACTTC. The genes are TRBV4-1 and TRBJ2-7; TRBD2 matches 12 bases. V shed 2 bases, J shed 8 bases, and the junction held 7 bases outside the gene matches. CDR1 and CDR2 (germline): MGHRA, YSYEKL. The CDR3 consists of 15 residues.

This clonotype has only a few counts. This chain connects TRBV19 to TRBJ2-5; 9 bases agree with TRBD2. The CDR3 has 12 amino acids. CDR1 and CDR2 from the germline V gene are LNHDA and SQIVND (reference sequence). Germline trimming cut 5 bases from V and 12 bases from J; bases unmatched to any gene: 7. The DNA for the CDR3 is TGTGCCAGTAGTGCGGGGGGGAGACACAAGTACTTC. The encoded protein is CASSAGGRHKYF.

The chain joins TRBV15 to TRBJ1-4, with 9 bases aligning to TRBD1. V gave up 7 bases and J gave up 8 bases; unmatched junction bases: 11. From germline, CDR1 is LNHNV and CDR2 YYDKDF (reference sequence). The CDR3 is 15 residues long. The CDR3 spells CATNDRGMRKEKLFF. The CDR3 DNA reads TGTGCCACCAACGACAGGGGGATGAGAAAAGAAAAACTGTTTTTT.

CDR3 bases: TGTGCCAGCAGTGTGGAGGGCAGCGCGAACACCGGGGAGCTGTTTTTT. Translating gives CASSVEGSANTGELFF. The chain couples TRBV2 to TRBJ2-2; D is perhaps TRBD2 (6 bases). This CDR3 region has 16 residues. Germline values: CDR1 SNHLY, CDR2 FYNNEI. Trimming pared 4 bases from V and 0 bases from J, leaving 12 bases between.

The CDR3 reads CASSPGSSDEQFF. The CDR3 DNA reads as TGTGCCAGCTCACCGGGGAGTAGCGATGAGCAGTTCTTC. The chain has TRBV18 and TRBJ2-1; D might be TRBD2 (5 bases). From germline, CDR1 is KGHSH and CDR2 LQKENI. V dropped 3 bases and J dropped 8 bases, with 11 bases sitting between them. The CDR3 is 13 amino acids. Filled out from reference TRBV18 and TRBJ2-1, the complete variable domain reads NAGVMQNPRHLVRRRGQEARLRCSPMKGHSHVYWYRQLPEEGLKFMVYLQKENIIDESGMPKERFSAEFPKEGPSILRIQQVVRGDSAAYFCASSPGSSDEQFFGPGTRLTVL.

A word on this clonotype: One end of the junction fails to match germline, which may point to a read error. This chain connects TRBV20-1 to TRBJ2-5, with D perhaps TRBD1 (5 bases). Germline CDR1 is DFQATT and CDR2 is SNEGSKA (reference sequence). This CDR3 has 13 amino acids. The CDR3 sequence: CSASPTDRATEYF. CDR3 nucleotide sequence: TGCAGTGCTAGTCCGACAGACCGGGCGACCGAGTACTTC.

This clonotype was counted between two and nine times. CDR3 loop: CTVPDSRVSEQFF. The CDR3 DNA sequence: TGCACCGTTCCCGACAGCCGAGTTAGTGAGCAGTTCTTC. The genes are TRBV20-1 and TRBJ2-1; D might be TRBD1 (5 bases). From germline, CDR1 is DFQATT and CDR2 SNEGSKA (reference sequence). The CDR3 length is 13 residues.

The V call is TRBV15, the J call TRBJ2-1, with D unclear. Germline V lookup: CDR1 LNHNV, CDR2 YYDKDF (reference sequence). The length of the CDR3 is 16 residues. The V gene lost 11 bases and the J gene lost 4 bases, with 24 bases spanning the gap. CDR3 region: CAGSQSRSGVYNEQFF. The CDR3 DNA reads as TGTGCCGGCAGCCAATCGCGGTCCGGCGTATACAATGAGCAGTTCTTC.